These 12 T cell receptor beta chains originate from one sample sequenced in a study of identical twins. One entry per CDR3 protein, called by TCRdb with MiXCR from the 5' RACE reads. The sample has about 700,000 distinct CDR3 sequences; roughly 6% are singletons. Sequencing used naive T cells sorted from blood. The origin of the receptors is a man younger than 35 in good health.

This clonotype was picked up many times. The chain is built from TRBV7-9 and TRBJ2-1; possible D gene TRBD1, 6 bases. This CDR3 contains 13 residues. V was shortened by 8 bases and J by 7 bases, with 15 bases between the two germline ends. CDR1 SEHNR and CDR2 FQNEAQ come from the germline V gene (reference sequence). DNA of the CDR3: TGTGCCAGCGCTTTGACCAGGGGTAATGAGCAGTTCTTC. The encoded protein is CASALTRGNEQFF.

The V call is TRBV20-1, the J call TRBJ1-4; D ambiguous. This CDR3 has 14 amino acids. V dropped 2 bases and J dropped 7 bases, with 14 bases sitting between them. Germline V lookup: CDR1 DFQATT, CDR2 SNEGSKA (reference sequence). The CDR3 DNA follows: TGCAGTGCTAGATTAGGCCCGGGCCCTGAAAAACTGTTTTTT. It yields the protein CSARLGPGPEKLFF.

There are many counts of this clonotype. The chain has TRBV27 and TRBJ1-1; D unclear. Germline-derived CDR1 and CDR2 are MNHEY and SMNVEV (reference sequence). There are 12 residues in the CDR3. V was clipped by 8 bases and J by 4 bases, with 11 bases between them. Here the CDR3 reads CASAFSGTEAFF. The DNA of the CDR3 is TGTGCCAGCGCCTTTAGTGGCACTGAAGCTTTCTTT.

The V gene is TRBV9, the J gene TRBJ2-3; 12 nucleotides align to TRBD2. V shed 7 bases, J shed 7 bases, and the junction held 16 bases outside the gene matches. CDR1 and CDR2 from the germline V gene are SGDLS and YYNGEE. The CDR3 totals 17 residues. The CDR3 region has the DNA TGTGCCAGCGGTACCCTGACTAGCGGGAGAGTTGGAAATACGCAGTATTTT. Translation gives CASGTLTSGRVGNTQYF.

Note on this clonotype: One base away lies a much larger clone, so this may be a sequencing read error. This CDR3 is missing its conserved last phenylalanine or tryptophan, likely due to a read error. This rearrangement joins TRBV29-1 to TRBJ1-1, with TRBD1 as a possible D gene (6 bases). V gave up 7 bases and J gave up 0 bases, with 9 bases separating them. Germline V gene sequence: CDR1 SQVTM, CDR2 ANQGSEA. This CDR3 has 12 residues. CDR3 DNA: TGCAGCGAGACAGGCATGAACACTGAAGCTTTCTGT. Residues: CSETGMNTEAFC.

This clonotype was seen a few times. V is TRBV6-1 and J is TRBJ2-1, with TRBD2 matching over 10 bases. The junction had 11 bases not matched to a gene; V was cut back by 7 bases and J by 8 bases. There are 15 residues in the CDR3. CDR1 and CDR2 (germline): MNHNS, SASEGT. Here the CDR3 DNA reads TGTGCCAGCATTCCACTGAGCGGGAGGGGCCATGAGCAGTTCTTC. Its protein is CASIPLSGRGHEQFF.

This clonotype has a count of ten or more. The chain is built from TRBV4-3 and TRBJ2-7, with 7 positions matching TRBD1. This CDR3 comprises 17 residues. Trimming took 3 bases from V and 3 from J; bases not matched to a gene: 14. Per germline, CDR1 LGHNA and CDR2 YSLEER. For the CDR3, the DNA is TGCGCCAGCAGCCAGAGCGCGTCAGGGGGAACAAACTACGAGCAGTACTTC. Translated: CASSQSASGGTNYEQYF.

This clonotype was counted many times. The CDR3: CAISESLAGNEQFF. DNA for the CDR3: TGTGCCATCAGTGAGTCACTAGCGGGCAATGAGCAGTTCTTC. The J gene is TRBJ2-1, the V gene TRBV10-3; 9 bases are a match to TRBD2. The germline V gene encodes CDR1 ENHRY and CDR2 SYGVKD. CDR3 length: 14 amino acids. V shed 0 bases, J shed 6 bases, and the junction held 0 bases outside the gene matches.

Worth noting for this clonotype: Since a much larger clone is just one base distant, this may be a read error. The chain uses TRBV7-2 and TRBJ2-7, with 7 nucleotides matching TRBD1. The germline CDR1 and CDR2 sequences are SGHTA and FQGNSA. The CDR3 extends over 12 amino acids. The DNA for the CDR3 is TGTGCCAGCAGACCGGCCGGGACAGACCAGCACTTC. This translates into CASRPAGTDQHF.

This clonotype was seen a handful of times. The chain couples TRBV9 to TRBJ1-2; a possible D gene is TRBD1 (6 bases). CDR3 length: 16 amino acids. The ends were cut back, 3 bases at V and 2 bases at J, with 17 bases in the middle. Germline V gene lookup returns CDR1 SGDLS and CDR2 YYNGEE. The CDR3 sequence: CASSARPGAPNYGYTF. CDR3 DNA sequence: TGTGCCAGCAGCGCCCGACCAGGGGCCCCCAACTATGGCTACACCTTC.

V and J are TRBV25-1 and TRBJ2-5, with unresolved D. Trimming removed 1 base at V and 4 bases at J, with 13 bases between. The germline gives CDR1 MGHDK, CDR2 SYGVNS. The CDR3 is 15 residues long. CDR3 coding DNA: TGTGCCAGCAGTGAATCCTTTTCGGGTTTAGAGACCCAGTACTTC. Protein: CASSESFSGLETQYF.

The J gene is TRBJ2-3, the V gene TRBV20-1; 16 bases agree with TRBD2. From germline, CDR1 is DFQATT and CDR2 SNEGSKA (reference sequence). This CDR3 is 17 amino acids long. The CDR3 region has the DNA TGCAGCTATGAGGGGACTAGCGGGAGGGCAGGGGGAGATACGCAGTATTTT. Its protein is CSYEGTSGRAGGDTQYF.